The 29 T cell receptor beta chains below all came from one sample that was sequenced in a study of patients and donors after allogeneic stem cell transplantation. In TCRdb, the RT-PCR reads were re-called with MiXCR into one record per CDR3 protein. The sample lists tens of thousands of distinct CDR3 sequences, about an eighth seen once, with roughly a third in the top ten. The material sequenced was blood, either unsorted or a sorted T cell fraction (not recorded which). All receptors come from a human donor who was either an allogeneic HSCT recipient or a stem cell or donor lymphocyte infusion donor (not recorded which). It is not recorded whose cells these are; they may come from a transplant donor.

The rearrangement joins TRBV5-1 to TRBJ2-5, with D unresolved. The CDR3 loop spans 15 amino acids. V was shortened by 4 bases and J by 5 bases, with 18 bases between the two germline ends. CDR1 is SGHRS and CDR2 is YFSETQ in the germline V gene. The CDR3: CASSLGARTWETQYF. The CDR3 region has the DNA TGCGCCAGCAGCCTAGGAGCTCGTACGTGGGAGACCCAGTACTTC.

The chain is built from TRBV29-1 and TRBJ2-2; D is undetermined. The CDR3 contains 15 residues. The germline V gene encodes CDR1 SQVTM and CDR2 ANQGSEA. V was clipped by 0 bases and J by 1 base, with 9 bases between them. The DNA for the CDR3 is TGCAGCGTTGAAGATCAAACGGTGAACACCGGGGAGCTGTTTTTT. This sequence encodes CSVEDQTVNTGELFF.

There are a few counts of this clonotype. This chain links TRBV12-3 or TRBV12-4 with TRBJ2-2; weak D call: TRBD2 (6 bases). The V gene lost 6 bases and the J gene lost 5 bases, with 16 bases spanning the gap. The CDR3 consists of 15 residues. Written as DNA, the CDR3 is TGTGCCAGCAGACAAACTTCCGGAGGGACCGGGGAGCTGTTTTTT. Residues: CASRQTSGGTGELFF.

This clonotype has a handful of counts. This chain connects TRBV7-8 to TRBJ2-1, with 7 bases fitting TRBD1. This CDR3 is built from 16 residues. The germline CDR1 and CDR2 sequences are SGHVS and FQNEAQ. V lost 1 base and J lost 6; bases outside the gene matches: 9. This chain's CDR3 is CASSLEGTAQGNEQFF. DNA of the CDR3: TGTGCCAGCAGCTTAGAAGGGACAGCCCAAGGCAATGAGCAGTTCTTC.

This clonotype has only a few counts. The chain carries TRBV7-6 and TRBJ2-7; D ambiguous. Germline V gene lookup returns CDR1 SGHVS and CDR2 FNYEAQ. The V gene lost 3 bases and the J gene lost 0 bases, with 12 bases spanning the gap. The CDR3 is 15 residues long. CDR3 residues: CASSFSEASSYEQYF. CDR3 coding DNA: TGTGCCAGCAGCTTCTCCGAGGCCAGCTCCTACGAGCAGTACTTC.

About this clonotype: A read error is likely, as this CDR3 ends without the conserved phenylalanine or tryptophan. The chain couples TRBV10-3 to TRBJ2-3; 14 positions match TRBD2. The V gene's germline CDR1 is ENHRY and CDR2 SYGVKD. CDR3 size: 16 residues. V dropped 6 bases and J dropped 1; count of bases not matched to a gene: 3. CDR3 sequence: CAISATSGRGTDTQYL. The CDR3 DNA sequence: TGTGCCATCAGCGCGACTAGCGGGAGGGGCACAGATACGCAGTATTTG.

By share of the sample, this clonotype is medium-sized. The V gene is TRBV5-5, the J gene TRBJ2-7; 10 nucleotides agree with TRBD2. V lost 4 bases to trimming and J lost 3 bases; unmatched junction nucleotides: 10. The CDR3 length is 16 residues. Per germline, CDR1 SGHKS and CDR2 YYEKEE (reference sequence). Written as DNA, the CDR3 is TGTGCCAGCAGCCCGAGCGGGAGGGCCTCTATCTACGAGCAGTACTTC. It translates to CASSPSGRASIYEQYF. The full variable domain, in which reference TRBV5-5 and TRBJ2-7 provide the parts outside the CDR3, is DAGVTQSPTHLIKTRGQQVTLRCSPISGHKSVSWYQQVLGQGPQFIFQYYEKEERGRGNFPDRFSARQFPNYSSELNVNALLLGDSALYLCASSPSGRASIYEQYFGPGTRLTVT.

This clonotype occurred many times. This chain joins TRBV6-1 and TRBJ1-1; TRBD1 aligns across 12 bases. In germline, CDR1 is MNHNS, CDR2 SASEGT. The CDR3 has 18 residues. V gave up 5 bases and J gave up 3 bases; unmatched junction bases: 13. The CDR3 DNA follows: TGTGCCAGCAGTAGAGGGGCGGGACAGGGGGCCTTCGACACTGAAGCTTTCTTT. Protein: CASSRGAGQGAFDTEAFF.

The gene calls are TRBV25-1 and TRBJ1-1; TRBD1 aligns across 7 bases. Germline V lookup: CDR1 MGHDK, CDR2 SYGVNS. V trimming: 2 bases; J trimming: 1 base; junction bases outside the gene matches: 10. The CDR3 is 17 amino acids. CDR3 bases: TGTGCCAGCAGTGAAGTCAACAGGGGCCCCTCGAACACTGAAGCTTTCTTT. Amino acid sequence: CASSEVNRGPSNTEAFF. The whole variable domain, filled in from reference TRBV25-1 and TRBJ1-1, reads EADIYQTPRYLVIGTGKKITLECSQTMGHDKMYWYQQDPGMELHLIHYSYGVNSTEKGDLSSESTVSRIRTEHFPLTLESARPSHTSQYLCASSEVNRGPSNTEAFFGQGTRLTVV.

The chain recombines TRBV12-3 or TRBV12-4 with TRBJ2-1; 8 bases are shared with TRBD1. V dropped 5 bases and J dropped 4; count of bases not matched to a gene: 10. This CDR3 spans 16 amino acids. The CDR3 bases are TGTGCCAGCAGTAAATCCGGGACAGGACATTACAATGAGCAGTTCTTC. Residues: CASSKSGTGHYNEQFF.

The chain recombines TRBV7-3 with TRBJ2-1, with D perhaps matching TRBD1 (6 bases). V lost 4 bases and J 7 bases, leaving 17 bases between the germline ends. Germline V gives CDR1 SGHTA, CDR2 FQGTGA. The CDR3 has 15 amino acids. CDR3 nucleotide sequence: TGTGCCAGCAGCTCACAGGGATCTCAGGGTAATGAGCAGTTCTTC. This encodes CASSSQGSQGNEQFF. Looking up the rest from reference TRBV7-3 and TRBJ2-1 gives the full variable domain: GAGVSQTPSNKVTEKGKYVELRCDPISGHTALYWYRQSLGQGPEFLIYFQGTGAADDSGLPNDRFFAVRPEGSVSTLKIQRTERGDSAVYLCASSSQGSQGNEQFFGPGTRLTVL.

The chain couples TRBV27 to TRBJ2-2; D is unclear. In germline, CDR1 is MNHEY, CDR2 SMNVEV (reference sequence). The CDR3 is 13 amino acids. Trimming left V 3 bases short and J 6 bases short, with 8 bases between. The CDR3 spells CASSFPSPGELFF. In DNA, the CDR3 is TGTGCCAGCAGTTTCCCGAGCCCCGGGGAGCTGTTTTTT.

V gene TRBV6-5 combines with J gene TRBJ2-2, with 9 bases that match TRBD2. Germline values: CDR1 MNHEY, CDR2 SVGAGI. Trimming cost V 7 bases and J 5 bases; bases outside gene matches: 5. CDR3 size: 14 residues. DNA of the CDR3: TGTGCCAGCACCCCGGGACTAGCAACCGGGGAGCTGTTTTTT. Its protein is CASTPGLATGELFF.

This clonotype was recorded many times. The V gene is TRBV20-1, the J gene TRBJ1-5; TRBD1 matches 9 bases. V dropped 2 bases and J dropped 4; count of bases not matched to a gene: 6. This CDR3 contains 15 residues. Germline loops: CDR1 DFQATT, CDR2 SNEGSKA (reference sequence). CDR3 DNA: TGCAGTGCTAGAACTACAGGGGGCGGAAATCAGCCCCAGCATTTT. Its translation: CSARTTGGGNQPQHF.

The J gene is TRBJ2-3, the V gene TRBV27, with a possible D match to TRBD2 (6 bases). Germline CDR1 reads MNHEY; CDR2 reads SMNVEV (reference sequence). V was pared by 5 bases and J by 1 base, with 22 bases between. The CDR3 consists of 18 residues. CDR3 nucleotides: TGTGCCAGCAGTCTAATAGCGGAAAGGGTGCTCGGCACAGATACGCAGTATTTT. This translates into CASSLIAERVLGTDTQYF.

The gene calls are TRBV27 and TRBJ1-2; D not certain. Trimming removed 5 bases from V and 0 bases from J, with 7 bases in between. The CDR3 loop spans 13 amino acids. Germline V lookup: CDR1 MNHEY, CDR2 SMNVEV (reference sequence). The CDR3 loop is CASSTRSNYGYTF. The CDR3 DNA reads TGTGCCAGCAGTACCCGATCTAACTATGGCTACACCTTC.

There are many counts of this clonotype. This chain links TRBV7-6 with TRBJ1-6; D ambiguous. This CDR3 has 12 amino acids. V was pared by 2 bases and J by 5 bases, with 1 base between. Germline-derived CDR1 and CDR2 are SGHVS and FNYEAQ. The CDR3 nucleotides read TGTGCCAGCAGCTTACATAATTCACCCCTCCACTTT. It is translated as CASSLHNSPLHF.

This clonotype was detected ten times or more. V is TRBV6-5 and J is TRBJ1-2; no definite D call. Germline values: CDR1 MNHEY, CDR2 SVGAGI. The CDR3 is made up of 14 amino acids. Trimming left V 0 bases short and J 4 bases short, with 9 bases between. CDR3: CASSYSIRSYGYTF. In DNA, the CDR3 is TGTGCCAGCAGTTACTCTATCCGGAGCTATGGCTACACCTTC.

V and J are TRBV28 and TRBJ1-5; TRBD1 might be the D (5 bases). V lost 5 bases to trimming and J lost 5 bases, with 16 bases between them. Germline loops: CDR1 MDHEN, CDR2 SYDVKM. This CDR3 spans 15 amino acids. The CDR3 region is CASSPGAANHQPQHF. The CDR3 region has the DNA TGTGCCAGCAGTCCTGGGGCCGCGAACCATCAGCCCCAGCATTTT.

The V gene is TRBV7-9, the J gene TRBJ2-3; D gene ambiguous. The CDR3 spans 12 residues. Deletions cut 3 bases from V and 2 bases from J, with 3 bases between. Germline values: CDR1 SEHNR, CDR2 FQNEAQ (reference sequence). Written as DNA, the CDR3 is TGTGCCAGCAGCTTTGACACAGATACGCAGTATTTT. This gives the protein CASSFDTDTQYF.

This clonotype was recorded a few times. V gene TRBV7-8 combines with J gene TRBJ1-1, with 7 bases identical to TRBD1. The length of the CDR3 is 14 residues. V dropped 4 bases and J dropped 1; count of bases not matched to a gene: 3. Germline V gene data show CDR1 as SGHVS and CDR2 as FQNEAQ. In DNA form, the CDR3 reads TGTGCCAGCAGCTCCTGGGACAGGAACACTGAAGCTTTCTTT. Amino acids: CASSSWDRNTEAFF.

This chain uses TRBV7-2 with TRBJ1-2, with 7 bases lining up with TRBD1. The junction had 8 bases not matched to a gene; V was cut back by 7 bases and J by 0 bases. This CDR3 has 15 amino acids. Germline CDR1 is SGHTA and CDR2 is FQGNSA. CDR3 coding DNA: TGTGCCAGCACAGAATACAGGGGAGCTAACTATGGCTACACCTTC. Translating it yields CASTEYRGANYGYTF.

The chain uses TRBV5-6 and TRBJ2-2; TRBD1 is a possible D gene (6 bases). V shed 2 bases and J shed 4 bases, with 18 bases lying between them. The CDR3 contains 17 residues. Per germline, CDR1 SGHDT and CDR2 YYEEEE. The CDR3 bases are TGTGCCAGCAGCTTTTTCTTCGGGGACACTCCCACCGGGGAGCTGTTTTTT. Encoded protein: CASSFFFGDTPTGELFF.

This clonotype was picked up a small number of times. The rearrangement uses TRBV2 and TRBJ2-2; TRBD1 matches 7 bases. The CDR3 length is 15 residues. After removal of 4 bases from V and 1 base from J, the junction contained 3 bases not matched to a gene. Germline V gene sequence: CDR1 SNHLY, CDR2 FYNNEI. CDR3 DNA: TGTGCCAGCAGTGGCGACAGGGAGAACACCGGGGAGCTGTTTTTT. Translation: CASSGDRENTGELFF.

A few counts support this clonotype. CDR3 bases: TGTGCCAGCAGTTCAGGACTAGCGGGAGCAGGTACAGATACGCAGTATTTT. This sequence encodes CASSSGLAGAGTDTQYF. The chain recombines TRBV12-3 or TRBV12-4 with TRBJ2-3, with 13 bases lining up with TRBD2. Trimming removed 4 bases from V and 3 bases from J; junction bases left unmatched: 7. The CDR3 has 17 residues.

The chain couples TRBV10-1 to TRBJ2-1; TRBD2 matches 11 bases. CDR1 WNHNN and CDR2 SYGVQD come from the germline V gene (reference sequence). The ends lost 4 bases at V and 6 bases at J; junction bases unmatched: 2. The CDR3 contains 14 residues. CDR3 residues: CASSGLAGPNEQFF. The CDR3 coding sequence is TGCGCCAGCAGTGGACTAGCGGGGCCCAATGAGCAGTTCTTC.

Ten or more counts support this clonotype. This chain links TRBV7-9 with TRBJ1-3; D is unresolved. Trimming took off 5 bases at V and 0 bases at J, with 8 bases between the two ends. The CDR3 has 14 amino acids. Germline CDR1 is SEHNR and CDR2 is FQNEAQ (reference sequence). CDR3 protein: CASSEVLSGNTIYF. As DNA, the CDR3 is TGTGCCAGCAGCGAAGTACTCTCTGGAAACACCATATATTTT.

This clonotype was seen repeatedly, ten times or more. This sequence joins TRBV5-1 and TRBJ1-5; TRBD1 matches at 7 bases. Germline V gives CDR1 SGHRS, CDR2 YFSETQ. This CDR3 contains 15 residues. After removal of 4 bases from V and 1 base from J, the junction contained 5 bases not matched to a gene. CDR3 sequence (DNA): TGCGCCAGCAGCCCTGGGACAGAGAGCAATCAGCCCCAGCATTTT. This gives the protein CASSPGTESNQPQHF.

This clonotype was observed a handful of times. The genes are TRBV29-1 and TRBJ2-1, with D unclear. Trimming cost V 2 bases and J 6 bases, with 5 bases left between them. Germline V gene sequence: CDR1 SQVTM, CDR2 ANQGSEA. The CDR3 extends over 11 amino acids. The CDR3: CSVERGNEQFF. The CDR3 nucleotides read TGCAGCGTTGAACGAGGCAATGAGCAGTTCTTC.